The clone carrying this TCR beta chain was seen more than once but under ten times. Its antigen is as yet unknown. Total RNA extracted from each sample amounted to at least 5 micrograms. This entry belongs to a study of blood T cells in healthy people across ages. On the study more broadly: Per every two T cells, about one barcoded beta molecule was captured by template switching. Whole-study results and caveats: Roughly linear age-related decline in beta diversity appeared, significant by age 40. Versus aged donors, long-lived donors had higher diversity and more naive CD4+ cells.

Germline V gene lookup returns CDR1 SGHRS and CDR2 YFSETQ. V was trimmed by 4 bases and J by 12 bases, leaving 20 bases between them. The CDR3 totals 14 residues. Then a second PCR, running about 6 to 12 cycles, was carried out with a sample-barcoded 5' primer and a J-beta primer mix. TCRdb recomputed calls from the 5' RACE reads with MiXCR, one row per CDR3 protein. The table includes roughly 790,000 distinct CDR3 sequences, roughly 41% detected once. The specimen was blood. The chain recombines TRBV5-1 with TRBJ2-1; weak D call: TRBD2 (6 bases). This receptor was identified in a woman aged 55 to 70 in good health. CDR3 amino acids: CASSARDSGGRQFF. CDR3 sequence (DNA): TGCGCCAGCAGCGCGCGGGACTCCGGTGGTAGGCAGTTCTTC.